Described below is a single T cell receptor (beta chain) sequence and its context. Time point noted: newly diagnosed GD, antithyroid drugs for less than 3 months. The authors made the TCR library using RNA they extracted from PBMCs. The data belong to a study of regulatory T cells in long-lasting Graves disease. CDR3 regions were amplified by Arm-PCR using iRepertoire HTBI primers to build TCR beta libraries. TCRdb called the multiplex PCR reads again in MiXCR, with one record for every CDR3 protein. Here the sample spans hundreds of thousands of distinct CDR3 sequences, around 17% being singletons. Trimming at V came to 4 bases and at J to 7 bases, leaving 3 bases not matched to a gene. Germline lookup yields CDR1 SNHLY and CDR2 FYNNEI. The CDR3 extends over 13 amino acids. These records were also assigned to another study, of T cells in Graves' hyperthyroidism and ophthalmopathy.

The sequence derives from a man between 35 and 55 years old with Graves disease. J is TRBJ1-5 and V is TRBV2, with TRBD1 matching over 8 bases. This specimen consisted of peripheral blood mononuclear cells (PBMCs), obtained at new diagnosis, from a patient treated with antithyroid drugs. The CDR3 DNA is TGTGCCAGCAGTGCGACAGGGGAACAGCCCCAGCATTTT. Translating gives CASSATGEQPQHF.